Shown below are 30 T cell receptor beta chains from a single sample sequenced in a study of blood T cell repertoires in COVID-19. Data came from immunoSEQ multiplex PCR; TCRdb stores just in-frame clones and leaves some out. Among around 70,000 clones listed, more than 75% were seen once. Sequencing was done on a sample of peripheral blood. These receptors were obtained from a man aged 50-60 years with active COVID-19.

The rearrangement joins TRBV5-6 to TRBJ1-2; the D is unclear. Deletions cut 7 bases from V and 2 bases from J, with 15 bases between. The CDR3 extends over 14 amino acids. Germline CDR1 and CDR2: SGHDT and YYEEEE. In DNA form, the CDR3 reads TGTGCCAGCTCCCCTCCCGATCGGAACTATGGCTACACCTTC. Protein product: CASSPPDRNYGYTF.

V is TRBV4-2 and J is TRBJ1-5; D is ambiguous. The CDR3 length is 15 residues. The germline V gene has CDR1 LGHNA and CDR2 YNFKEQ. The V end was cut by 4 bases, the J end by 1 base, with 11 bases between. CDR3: CASSPWHQSNQPQHF. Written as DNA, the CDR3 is TGTGCCAGCAGCCCTTGGCACCAAAGCAATCAGCCCCAGCATTTT.

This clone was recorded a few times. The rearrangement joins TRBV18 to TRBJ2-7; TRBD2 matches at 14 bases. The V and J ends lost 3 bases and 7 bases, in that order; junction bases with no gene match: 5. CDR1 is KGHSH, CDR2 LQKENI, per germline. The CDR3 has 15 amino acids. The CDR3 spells CASSPTSGGAVEQYF. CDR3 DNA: TGTGCCAGCTCACCGACTAGCGGGGGGGCTGTAGAGCAGTACTTC.

CDR3 in amino acids: CAWSPRLAGNTIYF. The DNA of the CDR3 is TGTGCCTGGTCCCCCAGGCTGGCTGGAAACACCATATATTTT. V is TRBV30 and J is TRBJ1-3, with no clear D. This CDR3 comprises 14 residues. The V and J ends lost 5 bases and 2 bases respectively, with 13 bases between them. The germline CDR1 and CDR2 sequences are GTSNPN and SVGIG (reference sequence).

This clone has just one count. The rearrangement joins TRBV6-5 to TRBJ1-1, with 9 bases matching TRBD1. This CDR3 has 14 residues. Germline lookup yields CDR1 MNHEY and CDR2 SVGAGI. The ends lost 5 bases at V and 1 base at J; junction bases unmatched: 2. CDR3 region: CASSRTGENTEAFF. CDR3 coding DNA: TGTGCCAGCAGTCGGACAGGGGAGAACACTGAAGCTTTCTTT.

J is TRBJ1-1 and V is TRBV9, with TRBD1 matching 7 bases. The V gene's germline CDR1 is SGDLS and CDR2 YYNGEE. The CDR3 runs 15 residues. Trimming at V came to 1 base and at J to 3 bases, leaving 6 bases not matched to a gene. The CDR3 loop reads CASSVTTGSDTEAFF. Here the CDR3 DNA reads TGTGCCAGCAGCGTAACGACAGGGTCGGACACTGAAGCTTTCTTT.

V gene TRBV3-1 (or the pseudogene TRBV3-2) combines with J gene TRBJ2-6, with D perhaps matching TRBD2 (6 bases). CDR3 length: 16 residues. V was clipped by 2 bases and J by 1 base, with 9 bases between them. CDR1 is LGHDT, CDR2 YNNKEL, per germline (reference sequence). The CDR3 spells CASSQIGGSGANVLTF. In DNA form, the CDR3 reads TGTGCCAGCAGCCAAATCGGAGGGTCTGGGGCCAACGTCCTGACTTTC.

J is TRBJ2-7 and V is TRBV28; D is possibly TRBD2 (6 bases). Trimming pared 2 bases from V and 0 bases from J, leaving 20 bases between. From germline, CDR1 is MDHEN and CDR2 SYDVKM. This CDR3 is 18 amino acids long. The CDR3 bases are TGTGCCAGCAGTTTAGATGTGGGTGGACCCGGGAGCTCCTACGAGCAGTACTTC. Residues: CASSLDVGGPGSSYEQYF. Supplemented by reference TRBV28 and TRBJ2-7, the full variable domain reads DVKVTQSSRYLVKRTGEKVFLECVQDMDHENMFWYRQDPGLGLRLIYFSYDVKMKEKGDIPEGYSVSREKKERFSLILESASTNQTSMYLCASSLDVGGPGSSYEQYFGPGTRLTVT.

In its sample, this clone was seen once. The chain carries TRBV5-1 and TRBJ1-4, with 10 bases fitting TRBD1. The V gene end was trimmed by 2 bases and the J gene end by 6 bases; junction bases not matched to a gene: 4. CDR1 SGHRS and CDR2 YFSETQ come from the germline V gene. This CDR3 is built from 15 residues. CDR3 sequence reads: CASSFRGTGDEKLFF. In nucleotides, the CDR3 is TGCGCCAGCAGCTTCCGGGGGACAGGGGATGAAAAACTGTTTTTT.

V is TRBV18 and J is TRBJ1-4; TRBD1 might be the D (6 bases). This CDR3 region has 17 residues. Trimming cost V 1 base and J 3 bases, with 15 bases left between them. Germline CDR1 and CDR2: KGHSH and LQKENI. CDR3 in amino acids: CASSPRAIGGPNEKLFF. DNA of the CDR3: TGTGCCAGCTCACCACGCGCGATCGGGGGGCCTAATGAAAAACTGTTTTTT. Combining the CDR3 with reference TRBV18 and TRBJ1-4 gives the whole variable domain NAGVMQNPRHLVRRRGQEARLRCSPMKGHSHVYWYRQLPEEGLKFMVYLQKENIIDESGMPKERFSAEFPKEGPSILRIQQVVRGDSAAYFCASSPRAIGGPNEKLFFGSGTQLSVL.

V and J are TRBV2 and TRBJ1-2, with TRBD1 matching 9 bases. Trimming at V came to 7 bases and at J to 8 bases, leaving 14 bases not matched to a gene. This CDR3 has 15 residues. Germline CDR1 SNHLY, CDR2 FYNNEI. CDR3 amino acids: CASTGLGQGILGYTF. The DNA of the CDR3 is TGTGCCAGCACCGGTCTGGGACAGGGAATTTTAGGCTACACCTTC.

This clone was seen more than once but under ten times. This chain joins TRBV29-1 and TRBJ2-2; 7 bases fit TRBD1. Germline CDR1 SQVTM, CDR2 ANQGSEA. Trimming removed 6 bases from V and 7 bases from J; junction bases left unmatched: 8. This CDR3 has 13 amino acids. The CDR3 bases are TGCAGCGTCTATGACAGGGCGAACGGGGAGCTGTTTTTT. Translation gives CSVYDRANGELFF.

The CDR3 region has the DNA TGTGCCAGCAGCTTACAGGGGGCCGGCCAAGAGACCCAGTACTTC. Translated: CASSLQGAGQETQYF. This chain connects TRBV11-3 to TRBJ2-5; TRBD1 matches 8 bases. V lost 2 bases and J lost 1; bases outside the gene matches: 3. Germline CDR1 is SGHNT and CDR2 is YENEEA. This CDR3 region has 15 residues.

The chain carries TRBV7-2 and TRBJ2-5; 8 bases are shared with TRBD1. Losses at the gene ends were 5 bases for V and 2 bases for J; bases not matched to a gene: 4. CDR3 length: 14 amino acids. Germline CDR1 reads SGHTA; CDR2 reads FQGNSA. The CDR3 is CASSPRQGQETQYF. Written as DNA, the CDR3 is TGTGCCAGCAGCCCCCGACAGGGGCAAGAGACCCAGTACTTC.

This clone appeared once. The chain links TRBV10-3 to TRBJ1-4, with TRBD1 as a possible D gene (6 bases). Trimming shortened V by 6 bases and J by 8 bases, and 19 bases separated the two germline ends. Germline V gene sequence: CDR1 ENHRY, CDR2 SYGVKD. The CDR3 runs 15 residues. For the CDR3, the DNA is TGTGCCATCAGAGACCCCGGGACATCGGGCGAAAAACTGTTTTTT. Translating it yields CAIRDPGTSGEKLFF.

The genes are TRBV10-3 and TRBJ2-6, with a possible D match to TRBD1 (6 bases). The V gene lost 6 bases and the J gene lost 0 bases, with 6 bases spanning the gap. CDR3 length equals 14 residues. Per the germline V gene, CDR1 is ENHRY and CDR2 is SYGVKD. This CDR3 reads CAIRDSSGANVLTF. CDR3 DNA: TGTGCCATCAGGGACAGCTCTGGGGCCAACGTCCTGACTTTC.

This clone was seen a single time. DNA of the CDR3: TGTGCCAGCAGCTTTCTCAGGGGGGACGTTGGAGGCTACACCTTC. Its protein is CASSFLRGDVGGYTF. V is TRBV7-8 and J is TRBJ1-2; 7 nucleotides agree with TRBD1. CDR1 SGHVS and CDR2 FQNEAQ come from the germline V gene. The CDR3 is 15 amino acids. The V and J ends lost 3 bases and 8 bases, in that order; junction bases with no gene match: 12.

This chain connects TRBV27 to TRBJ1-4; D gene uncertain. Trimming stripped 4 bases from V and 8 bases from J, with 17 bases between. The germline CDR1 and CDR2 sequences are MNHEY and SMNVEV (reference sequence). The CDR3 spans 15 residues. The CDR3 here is CASSSSGSGGEKLFF. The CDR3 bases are TGTGCCAGCAGTTCGTCGGGGAGCGGCGGGGAAAAACTGTTTTTT.

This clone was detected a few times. The CDR3 reads CASSFRERRYEQYF. The CDR3 DNA sequence: TGCGCCAGCAGCTTCAGAGAGCGAAGGTACGAGCAGTACTTC. The chain recombines TRBV5-1 with TRBJ2-7; no definite D call. V lost 2 bases, J lost 4 bases, and 13 bases lay in between. The CDR3 spans 14 residues. The germline gives CDR1 SGHRS, CDR2 YFSETQ.

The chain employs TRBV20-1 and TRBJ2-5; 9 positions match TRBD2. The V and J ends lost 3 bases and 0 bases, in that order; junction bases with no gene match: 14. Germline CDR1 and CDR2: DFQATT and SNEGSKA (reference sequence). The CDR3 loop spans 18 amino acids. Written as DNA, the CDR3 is TGCAGTGCTAGTTCTGTTTTGACTAGCGGCAAATACCAAGAGACCCAGTACTTC. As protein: CSASSVLTSGKYQETQYF.

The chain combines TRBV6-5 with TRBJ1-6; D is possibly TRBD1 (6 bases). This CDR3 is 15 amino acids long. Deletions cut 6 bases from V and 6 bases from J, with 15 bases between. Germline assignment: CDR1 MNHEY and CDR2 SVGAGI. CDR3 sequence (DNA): TGTGCCAGCAGGGCAGGGGTTGGGGGTAATTCACCCCTCCACTTT. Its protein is CASRAGVGGNSPLHF.

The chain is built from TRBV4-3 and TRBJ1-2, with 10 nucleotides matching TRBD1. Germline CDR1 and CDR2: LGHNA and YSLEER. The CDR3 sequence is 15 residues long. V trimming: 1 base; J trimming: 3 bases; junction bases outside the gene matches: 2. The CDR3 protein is CASSQGTGGDYGYTF. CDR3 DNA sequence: TGCGCCAGCAGCCAAGGGACAGGGGGGGACTATGGCTACACCTTC.

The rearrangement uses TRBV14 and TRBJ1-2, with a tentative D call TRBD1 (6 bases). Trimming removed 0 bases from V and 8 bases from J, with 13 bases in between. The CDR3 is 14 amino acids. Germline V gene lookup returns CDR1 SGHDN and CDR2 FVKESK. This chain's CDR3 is CASSQEARGWGYTF. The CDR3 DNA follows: TGTGCCAGCAGCCAAGAAGCCAGGGGATGGGGCTACACCTTC.

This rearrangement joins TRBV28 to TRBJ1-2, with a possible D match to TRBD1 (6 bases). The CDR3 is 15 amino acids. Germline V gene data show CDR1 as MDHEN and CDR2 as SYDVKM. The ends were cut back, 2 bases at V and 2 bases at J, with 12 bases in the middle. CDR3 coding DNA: TGTGCCAGCAGTTTAGGGGAAACAGGGAACTATGGCTACACCTTC. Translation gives CASSLGETGNYGYTF.

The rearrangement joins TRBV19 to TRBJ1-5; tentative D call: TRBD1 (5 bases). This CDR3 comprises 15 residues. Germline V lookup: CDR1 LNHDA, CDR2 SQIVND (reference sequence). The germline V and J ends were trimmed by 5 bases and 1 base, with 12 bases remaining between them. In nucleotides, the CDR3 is TGTGCCAGTAGTCGGGGGGGGTTGAGCAATCAGCCCCAGCATTTT. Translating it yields CASSRGGLSNQPQHF.

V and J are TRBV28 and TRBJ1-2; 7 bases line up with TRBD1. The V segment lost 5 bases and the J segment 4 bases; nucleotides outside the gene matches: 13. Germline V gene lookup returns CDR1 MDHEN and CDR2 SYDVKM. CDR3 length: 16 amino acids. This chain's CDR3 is CASSPIQGLGFYGYTF. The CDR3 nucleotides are TGTGCCAGCAGTCCGATACAGGGGCTGGGGTTCTATGGCTACACCTTC.

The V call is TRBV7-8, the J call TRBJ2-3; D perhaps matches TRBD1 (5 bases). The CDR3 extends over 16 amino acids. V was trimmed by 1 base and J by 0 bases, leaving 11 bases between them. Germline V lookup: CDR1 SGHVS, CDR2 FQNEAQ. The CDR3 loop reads CASSLGGLGSTDTQYF. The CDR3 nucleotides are TGTGCCAGCAGCTTAGGGGGCCTAGGTAGCACAGATACGCAGTATTTT.

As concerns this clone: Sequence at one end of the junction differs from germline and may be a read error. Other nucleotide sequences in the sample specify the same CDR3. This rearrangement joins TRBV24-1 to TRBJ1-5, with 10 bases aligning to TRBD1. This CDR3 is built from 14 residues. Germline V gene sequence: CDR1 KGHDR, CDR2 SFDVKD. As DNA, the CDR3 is TGTGCCACCAGTTTAGGGACAGGGGATCAACCCCAGCATTTT. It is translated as CATSLGTGDQPQHF.

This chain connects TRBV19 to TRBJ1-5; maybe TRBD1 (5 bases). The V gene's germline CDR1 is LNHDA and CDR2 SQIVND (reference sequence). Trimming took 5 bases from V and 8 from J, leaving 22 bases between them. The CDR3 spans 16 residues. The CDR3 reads CASSLLRGGPGEPQHF. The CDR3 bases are TGTGCCAGTAGTCTCCTTAGGGGAGGGCCGGGGGAGCCCCAGCATTTT. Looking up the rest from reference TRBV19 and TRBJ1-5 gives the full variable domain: DGGITQSPKYLFRKEGQNVTLSCEQNLNHDAMYWYRQDPGQGLRLIYYSQIVNDFQKGDIAEGYSVSREKKESFPLTVTSAQKNPTAFYLCASSLLRGGPGEPQHFGDGTRLSIL.

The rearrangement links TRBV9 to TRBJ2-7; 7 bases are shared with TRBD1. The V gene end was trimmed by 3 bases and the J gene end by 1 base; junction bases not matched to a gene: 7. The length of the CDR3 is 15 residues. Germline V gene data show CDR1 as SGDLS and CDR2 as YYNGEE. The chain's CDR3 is CASSAYRGESYEQYF. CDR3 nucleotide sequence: TGTGCCAGCAGCGCGTACAGGGGAGAGTCCTACGAGCAGTACTTC.